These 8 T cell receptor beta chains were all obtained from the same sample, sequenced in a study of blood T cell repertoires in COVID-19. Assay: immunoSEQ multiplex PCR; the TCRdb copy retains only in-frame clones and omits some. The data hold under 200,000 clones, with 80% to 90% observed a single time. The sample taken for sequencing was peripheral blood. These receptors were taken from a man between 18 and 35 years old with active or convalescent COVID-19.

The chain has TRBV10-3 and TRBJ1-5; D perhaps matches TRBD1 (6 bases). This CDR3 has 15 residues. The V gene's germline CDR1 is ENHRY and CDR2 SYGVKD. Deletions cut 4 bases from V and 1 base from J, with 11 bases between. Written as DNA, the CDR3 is TGTGCCATCAGTGTGACAGGCGAAAGCAATCAGCCCCAGCATTTT. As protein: CAISVTGESNQPQHF.

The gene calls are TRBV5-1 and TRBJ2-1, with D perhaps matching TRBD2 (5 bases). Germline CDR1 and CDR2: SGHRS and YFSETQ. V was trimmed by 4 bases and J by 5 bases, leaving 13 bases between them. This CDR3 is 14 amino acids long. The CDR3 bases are TGCGCCAGCAGCGGAGGCTCGGGAAACAATGAGCAGTTCTTC. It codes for CASSGGSGNNEQFF.

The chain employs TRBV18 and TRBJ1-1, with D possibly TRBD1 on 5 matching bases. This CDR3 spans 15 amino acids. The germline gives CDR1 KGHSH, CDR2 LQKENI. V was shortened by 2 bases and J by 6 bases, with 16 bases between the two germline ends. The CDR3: CASSPSGVGGAEAFF. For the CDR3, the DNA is TGTGCCAGCTCACCATCCGGGGTGGGGGGAGCTGAAGCTTTCTTT.

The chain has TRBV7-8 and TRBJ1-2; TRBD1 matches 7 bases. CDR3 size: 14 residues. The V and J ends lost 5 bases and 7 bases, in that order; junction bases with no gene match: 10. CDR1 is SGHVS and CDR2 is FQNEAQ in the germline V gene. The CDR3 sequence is CASSPLGGSFGYTF. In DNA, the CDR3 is TGTGCCAGCAGCCCATTAGGGGGCTCGTTTGGCTACACCTTC. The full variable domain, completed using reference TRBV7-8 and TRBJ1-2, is GAGVSQSPRYKVAKRGQDVALRCDPISGHVSLFWYQQALGQGPEFLTYFQNEAQLDKSGLPSDRFFAERPEGSVSTLKIQRTQQEDSAVYLCASSPLGGSFGYTFGSGTRLTVV.

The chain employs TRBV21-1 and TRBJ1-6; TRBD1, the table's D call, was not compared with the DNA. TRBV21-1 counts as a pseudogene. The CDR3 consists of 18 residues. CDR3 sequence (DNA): TGTGCCAGCAGCATATGCCGGGACAGGGCAAAGAGGGTTTCACCCCTCCACTTT. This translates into CASSICRDRAKRVSPLHF.

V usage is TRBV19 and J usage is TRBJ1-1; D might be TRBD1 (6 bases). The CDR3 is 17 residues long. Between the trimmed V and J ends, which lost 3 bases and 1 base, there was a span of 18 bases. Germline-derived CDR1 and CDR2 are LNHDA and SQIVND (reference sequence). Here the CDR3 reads CASSIRVPQGSNTEAFF. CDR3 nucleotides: TGTGCCAGTAGTATTCGGGTCCCACAGGGCTCGAACACTGAAGCTTTCTTT.

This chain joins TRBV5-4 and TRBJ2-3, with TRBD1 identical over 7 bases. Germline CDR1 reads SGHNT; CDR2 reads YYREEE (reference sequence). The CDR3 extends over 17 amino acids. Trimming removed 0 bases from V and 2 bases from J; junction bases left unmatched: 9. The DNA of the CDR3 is TGTGCCAGCAGCTTGGGGGGTGACAGGGCCGTCACAGATACGCAGTATTTT. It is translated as CASSLGGDRAVTDTQYF.

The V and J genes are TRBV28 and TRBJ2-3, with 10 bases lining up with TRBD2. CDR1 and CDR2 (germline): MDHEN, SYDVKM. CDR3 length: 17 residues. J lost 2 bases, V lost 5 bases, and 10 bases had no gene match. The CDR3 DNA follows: TGTGCCAGCAGTGAAACCACTAGCGGGGATAACACAGATACGCAGTATTTT. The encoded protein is CASSETTSGDNTDTQYF. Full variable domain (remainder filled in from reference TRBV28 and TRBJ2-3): DVKVTQSSRYLVKRTGEKVFLECVQDMDHENMFWYRQDPGLGLRLIYFSYDVKMKEKGDIPEGYSVSREKKERFSLILESASTNQTSMYLCASSETTSGDNTDTQYFGPGTRLTVL.